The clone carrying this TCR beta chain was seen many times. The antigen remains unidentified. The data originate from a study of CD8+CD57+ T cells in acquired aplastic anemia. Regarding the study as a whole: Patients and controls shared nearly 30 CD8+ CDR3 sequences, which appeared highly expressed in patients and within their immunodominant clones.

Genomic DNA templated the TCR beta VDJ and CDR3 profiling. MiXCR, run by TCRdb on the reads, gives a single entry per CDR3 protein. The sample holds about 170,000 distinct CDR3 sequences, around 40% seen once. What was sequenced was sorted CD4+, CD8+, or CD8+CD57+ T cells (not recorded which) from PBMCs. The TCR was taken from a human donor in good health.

The chain's CDR3 is CASMGQGDNEQFF. The CDR3 nucleotides read TGTGCCAGCATGGGACAGGGGGACAATGAGCAGTTCTTC. The chain carries TRBV9 and TRBJ2-1; TRBD1 agrees at 11 bases. This CDR3 has 13 residues. V shed 6 bases and J 5 bases; nucleotides not matched to a gene: 1. Germline V gene data show CDR1 as SGDLS and CDR2 as YYNGEE.